The 28 T cell receptor beta chains below all came from one sample that was sequenced in a study of blood T cells in healthy people across ages. For the second PCR, which ran for about 7 to 11 cycles, a sample-barcoded 5' primer and a J-beta primer mix were used. TCRdb reprocessed the 5' RACE reads with MiXCR, giving one entry per CDR3 protein. The sample includes 1.5 million to 2 million distinct CDR3 sequences, about 31% of them seen just once. Material for sequencing was blood. These receptors all come from a woman under 40 in good health.

The chain recombines TRBV5-1 with TRBJ2-1; 9 bases map to TRBD2. The germline CDR1 and CDR2 sequences are SGHRS and YFSETQ. The CDR3 consists of 16 residues. V lost 1 base to trimming and J lost 4 bases; unmatched junction nucleotides: 6. CDR3 bases: TGCGCCAGCAGCTTGTTGGTAGCGGGAGATTACAATGAGCAGTTCTTC. Translating gives CASSLLVAGDYNEQFF.

This clonotype has just a few counts. This sequence joins TRBV27 and TRBJ2-7; no definite D call. V was pared by 9 bases and J by 3 bases, with 18 bases between. The CDR3 consists of 14 residues. The germline CDR1 and CDR2 sequences are MNHEY and SMNVEV (reference sequence). The CDR3 region is CASKSLGLGYEQYF. The CDR3 coding sequence is TGTGCCAGTAAAAGCCTAGGGTTAGGCTACGAGCAGTACTTC.

The J gene is TRBJ2-2, the V gene TRBV28; maybe TRBD2 (5 bases). Germline lookup yields CDR1 MDHEN and CDR2 SYDVKM. The CDR3 has 15 amino acids. V was clipped by 3 bases and J by 4 bases, with 12 bases between them. CDR3 protein: CASSFEGWGTGELFF. DNA of the CDR3: TGTGCCAGCAGTTTCGAGGGCTGGGGCACCGGGGAGCTGTTTTTT.

This clonotype was seen only a few times. This chain's CDR3 is CSAREGTARETQYF. DNA of the CDR3: TGCAGTGCTAGAGAAGGGACGGCCAGAGAGACCCAGTACTTC. The V and J genes are TRBV20-1 and TRBJ2-5; D tentatively fits TRBD1 or TRBD2 (5 bases each). Per the germline V gene, CDR1 is DFQATT and CDR2 is SNEGSKA (reference sequence). V dropped 0 bases and J dropped 4 bases, with 12 bases sitting between them. The CDR3 has 14 residues.

This chain joins TRBV20-1 and TRBJ2-5; TRBD1 matches at 10 bases. The CDR3 is made up of 15 amino acids. Germline CDR1 and CDR2: DFQATT and SNEGSKA (reference sequence). V gave up 3 bases and J gave up 5 bases; unmatched junction bases: 9. The CDR3 bases are TGCAGTGCTAGGAGGGACAGGGGAGAGGATGAGACCCAGTACTTC. This translates into CSARRDRGEDETQYF.

The chain links TRBV15 to TRBJ2-1; tentatively, D is TRBD2 (6 bases). Germline assignment: CDR1 LNHNV and CDR2 YYDKDF (reference sequence). V lost 1 base, J lost 1 base, and 8 bases lay in between. This CDR3 region has 15 residues. The CDR3 loop is CATSRGLESYNEQFF. CDR3 DNA sequence: TGTGCCACCAGCAGAGGACTAGAGTCCTACAATGAGCAGTTCTTC.

This chain connects TRBV20-1 to TRBJ2-1; 7 bases fit TRBD1. Trimming cost V 0 bases and J 5 bases; bases outside gene matches: 7. CDR1 and CDR2 (germline): DFQATT, SNEGSKA (reference sequence). This CDR3 has 15 amino acids. The CDR3 bases are TGCAGTGCTAGAGATCTTGGGACAGTGGACAATGAGCAGTTCTTC. Translating gives CSARDLGTVDNEQFF.

The V gene is TRBV29-1, the J gene TRBJ2-7; 7 nucleotides line up with TRBD2. This CDR3 is 15 amino acids long. The V gene end was trimmed by 3 bases and the J gene end by 7 bases; junction bases not matched to a gene: 15. Germline V gene sequence: CDR1 SQVTM, CDR2 ANQGSEA. In DNA, the CDR3 is TGCAGCGTTGAGGGGGGGGGGACCGCCTCACGTGAGCAGTACTTC. It codes for CSVEGGGTASREQYF.

This clonotype was picked up a small number of times. The genes are TRBV27 and TRBJ1-1; 11 nucleotides match TRBD1. From germline, CDR1 is MNHEY and CDR2 SMNVEV (reference sequence). V trimming: 5 bases; J trimming: 6 bases; junction bases outside the gene matches: 5. The CDR3 totals 14 residues. The CDR3 loop is CASSQDRGLAEAFF. The CDR3 DNA follows: TGTGCCAGCAGTCAGGACAGGGGGCTCGCTGAAGCTTTCTTT.

The rearrangement uses TRBV11-2 and TRBJ2-6; 8 nucleotides match TRBD1. V trimming: 1 base; J trimming: 0 bases; junction bases outside the gene matches: 8. The CDR3 covers 19 residues. Looked up from germline, CDR1 is SGHAT and CDR2 is FQNNGV. The CDR3 sequence: CASSLGTGRKDSGANVLTF. CDR3 in DNA: TGTGCCAGCAGCTTAGGGACAGGGCGGAAAGACTCTGGGGCCAACGTCCTGACTTTC.

This clonotype showed up just a few times. The rearrangement joins TRBV30 to TRBJ2-6, with D tentatively TRBD2 (5 bases). This CDR3 has 17 residues. The V end was cut by 2 bases, the J end by 2 bases, with 16 bases between. The V gene's germline CDR1 is GTSNPN and CDR2 SVGIG (reference sequence). CDR3 amino acids: CAWSLGSPGAGANVLTF. The CDR3 DNA is TGTGCCTGGAGTTTGGGGTCCCCCGGGGCTGGGGCCAACGTCCTGACTTTC.

This sequence joins TRBV20-1 and TRBJ2-2; 8 bases match TRBD1. This CDR3 has 15 amino acids. J lost 4 bases, V lost 6 bases, and 10 bases had no gene match. Germline V gene sequence: CDR1 DFQATT, CDR2 SNEGSKA (reference sequence). The CDR3 region is CSALTGQGATGELFF. The CDR3, as DNA: TGCAGTGCCCTAACCGGACAGGGTGCCACCGGGGAGCTGTTTTTT.

This clonotype was observed at least ten times. The chain carries TRBV5-8 and TRBJ2-5; 13 bases agree with TRBD2. The CDR3 is 14 amino acids. The V and J ends lost 5 bases and 4 bases, in that order; junction bases with no gene match: 2. Germline loops: CDR1 SGHTS, CDR2 YDEGEE. CDR3 amino acids: CASRRTSGRETQYF. The CDR3 DNA reads TGTGCCAGCAGGCGGACTAGCGGGAGAGAGACCCAGTACTTC. Filled out from reference TRBV5-8 and TRBJ2-5, the complete variable domain reads EAGVTQSPTHLIKTRGQQATLRCSPISGHTSVYWYQQALGLGLQFLLWYDEGEERNRGNFPPRFSGRQFPNYSSELNVNALELEDSALYLCASRRTSGRETQYFGPGTRLLVL.

This clonotype was observed many times. This chain uses TRBV5-1 with TRBJ1-2; D is uncertain. Trimming took off 6 bases at V and 5 bases at J, with 14 bases between the two ends. The CDR3 totals 13 residues. Looked up from germline, CDR1 is SGHRS and CDR2 is YFSETQ. The CDR3 loop reads CASTDGRDYGYTF. Written as DNA, the CDR3 is TGCGCCAGCACCGACGGTCGGGATTATGGCTACACCTTC.

This clonotype was recorded a few times. The chain is built from TRBV20-1 and TRBJ2-3; a weak D match, TRBD2 (6 bases). Trimming took 5 bases from V and 2 from J, leaving 14 bases between them. CDR3 length: 14 residues. The germline V gene has CDR1 DFQATT and CDR2 SNEGSKA (reference sequence). This chain's CDR3 is CSAHPRGYTDTQYF. CDR3 bases: TGCAGTGCTCACCCCCGGGGGTACACAGATACGCAGTATTTT.

The V gene is TRBV4-1, the J gene TRBJ2-7; no clear D gene. The CDR3 covers 14 residues. V lost 0 bases and J 5 bases, leaving 11 bases between the germline ends. The V gene's germline CDR1 is MGHRA and CDR2 YSYEKL. CDR3 sequence reads: CASSQDTSFDEQYF. The CDR3, as DNA: TGCGCCAGCAGCCAAGATACGTCCTTCGACGAGCAGTACTTC.

In its sample, this clonotype was seen a few times. The chain uses TRBV20-1 and TRBJ2-7, with 9 bases aligning to TRBD1. The CDR3 consists of 18 residues. From germline, CDR1 is DFQATT and CDR2 SNEGSKA (reference sequence). With 4 bases clipped from V and 6 bases from J, the junction kept 22 bases outside the gene matches. The CDR3 loop is CSATVIRRDRDLRGEQYF. CDR3 nucleotides: TGCAGTGCTACCGTTATACGCCGGGACAGGGACCTGAGGGGCGAGCAGTACTTC.

The V gene is TRBV20-1, the J gene TRBJ2-1, with 10 bases that match TRBD2. CDR3 length: 17 residues. CDR1 is DFQATT and CDR2 is SNEGSKA in the germline V gene (reference sequence). After removal of 2 bases from V and 2 bases from J, the junction contained 9 bases not matched to a gene. The DNA of the CDR3 is TGCAGTGCTAGAAGATCTAGCGGGGGACTAACCTACAATGAGCAGTTCTTC. This sequence encodes CSARRSSGGLTYNEQFF.

The V gene is TRBV7-9, the J gene TRBJ2-1; D perhaps matches TRBD2 (6 bases). This CDR3 has 18 amino acids. Germline CDR1 SEHNR, CDR2 FQNEAQ (reference sequence). V was clipped by 5 bases and J by 4 bases, with 24 bases between them. This CDR3 is CASSPPLGSRTIYNEQFF. Written as DNA, the CDR3 is TGTGCCAGCAGCCCGCCTTTAGGGTCCCGGACTATTTACAATGAGCAGTTCTTC.

CDR3 protein: CASYHVPGQGKHGYTF. The DNA of the CDR3 is TGTGCCAGCTATCACGTACCGGGACAGGGAAAACATGGCTACACCTTC. This chain links TRBV6-8 with TRBJ1-2; 9 bases align to TRBD1. This CDR3 is built from 16 residues. V trimming: 8 bases; J trimming: 6 bases; junction bases outside the gene matches: 16. From germline, CDR1 is MNHGY and CDR2 SAAAGT.

With respect to this clonotype: Just one base apart from a much larger clone, this may be a read error. The chain is built from TRBV3-1 and TRBJ2-1; D may match TRBD1 or TRBD2 (6 bases each). Trimming removed 7 bases at V and 6 bases at J, with 19 bases between. From germline, CDR1 is LGHDT and CDR2 YNNKEL (reference sequence). CDR3 length equals 15 residues. As DNA, the CDR3 is TGTGCCAGCAACCGTTCGGGAGCAGGGGCCAATGAGCAGTTCTTC. As protein: CASNRSGAGANEQFF.

This clonotype came up a few times. The chain joins TRBV28 to TRBJ2-7; either TRBD1 or TRBD2 may supply D (5 bases each). The CDR3 covers 16 residues. The germline V gene has CDR1 MDHEN and CDR2 SYDVKM. V lost 2 bases to trimming and J lost 0 bases, with 14 bases between them. CDR3 in amino acids: CASSLDIGTGSYEQYF. CDR3 nucleotide sequence: TGTGCCAGCAGTTTAGATATCGGGACCGGCTCCTACGAGCAGTACTTC.

This clonotype was counted between two and nine times. The chain joins TRBV7-6 to TRBJ2-2, with a possible D match to TRBD1 (6 bases). Trimming removed 3 bases at V and 5 bases at J, with 13 bases between. This CDR3 region has 15 residues. Germline V gives CDR1 SGHVS, CDR2 FNYEAQ. In DNA form, the CDR3 reads TGTGCCAGCAGCTTGCCAGGGGTAGTTACCGGGGAGCTGTTTTTT. Protein: CASSLPGVVTGELFF.

In this sample, this clonotype turned up once. The rearrangement joins TRBV10-3 to TRBJ2-7; 13 bases are a match to TRBD2. The CDR3 spans 16 residues. The germline V gene encodes CDR1 ENHRY and CDR2 SYGVKD. Germline trimming cut 3 bases from V and 2 bases from J; bases unmatched to any gene: 4. The CDR3 spells CAISETSGGAAYEQYF. The CDR3, as DNA: TGTGCCATCAGTGAAACTAGCGGGGGGGCAGCCTACGAGCAGTACTTC.

A note on this clonotype: A read error may produce the germline difference seen at one junction end. The gene calls are TRBV11-2 and TRBJ2-7; no clear D. The CDR3 length is 15 residues. Per the germline V gene, CDR1 is SGHAT and CDR2 is FQNNGV. In DNA form, the CDR3 reads TGTGCCAGCAGCTCCGGGCTTAAGCCCCCCTACGAGCGGTACTTC. Protein sequence: CASSSGLKPPYERYF.

This clonotype was seen a handful of times. J is TRBJ2-1 and V is TRBV9; D is possibly TRBD2 (5 bases). In germline, CDR1 is SGDLS, CDR2 YYNGEE. The ends were cut back, 6 bases at V and 0 bases at J, with 10 bases in the middle. The CDR3 extends over 14 amino acids. CDR3 residues: CASTARDSYNEQFF. In DNA, the CDR3 is TGTGCCAGCACGGCGAGGGACTCCTACAATGAGCAGTTCTTC. Filled out from reference TRBV9 and TRBJ2-1, the complete variable domain reads DSGVTQTPKHLITATGQRVTLRCSPRSGDLSVYWYQQSLDQGLQFLIQYYNGEERAKGNILERFSAQQFPDLHSELNLSSLELGDSALYFCASTARDSYNEQFFGPGTRLTVL.

The chain uses TRBV7-3 and TRBJ2-3; D call uncertain. Germline V gene sequence: CDR1 SGHTA, CDR2 FQGTGA. CDR3 length: 14 amino acids. The V end lost 8 bases, the J end lost 3 bases, and 15 bases lay between the germline ends. This CDR3 is CASCSGLMTDTQYF. In DNA, the CDR3 is TGTGCCAGCTGCTCGGGTCTTATGACAGATACGCAGTATTTT.

V usage is TRBV5-1 and J usage is TRBJ2-4, with D possibly called TRBD1 or TRBD2 (5 bases each). TRBJ2-7 explains the end of the DNA better; the J call may be wrong. Looked up from germline, CDR1 is SGHRS and CDR2 is YFSETQ. The CDR3 sequence is 14 residues long. DNA of the CDR3: TGCGCCAGCAGCCCCGGGGACCCGACCTACGAGCAGTACTTC. It is translated as CASSPGDPTYEQYF.